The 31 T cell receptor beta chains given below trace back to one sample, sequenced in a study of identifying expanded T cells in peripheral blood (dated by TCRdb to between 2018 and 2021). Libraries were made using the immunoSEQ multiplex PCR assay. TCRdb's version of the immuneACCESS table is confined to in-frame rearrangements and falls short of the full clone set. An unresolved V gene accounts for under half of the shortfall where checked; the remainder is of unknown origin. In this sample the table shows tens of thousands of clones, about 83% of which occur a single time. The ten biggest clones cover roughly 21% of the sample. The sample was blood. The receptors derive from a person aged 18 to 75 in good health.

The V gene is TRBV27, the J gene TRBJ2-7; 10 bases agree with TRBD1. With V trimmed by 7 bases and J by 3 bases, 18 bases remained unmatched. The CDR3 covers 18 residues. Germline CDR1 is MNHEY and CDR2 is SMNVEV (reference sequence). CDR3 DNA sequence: TGTGCCAGCAAATCTTATCGGGACAGGGGCCTCTGGGACTACGAGCAGTACTTC. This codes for CASKSYRDRGLWDYEQYF.

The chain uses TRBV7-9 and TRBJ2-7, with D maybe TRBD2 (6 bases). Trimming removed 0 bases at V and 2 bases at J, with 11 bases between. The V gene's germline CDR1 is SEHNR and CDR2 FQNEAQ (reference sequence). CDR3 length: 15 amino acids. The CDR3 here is CASSLALATAYEQYF. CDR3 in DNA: TGTGCCAGCAGCTTAGCACTAGCAACGGCCTACGAGCAGTACTTC.

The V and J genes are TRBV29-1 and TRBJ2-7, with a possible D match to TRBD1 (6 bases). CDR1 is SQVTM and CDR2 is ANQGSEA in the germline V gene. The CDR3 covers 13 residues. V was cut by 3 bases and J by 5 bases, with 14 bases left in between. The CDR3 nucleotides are TGCAGCGTTGACCTGTCAGGGGCCCACGAGCAGTACTTC. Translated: CSVDLSGAHEQYF.

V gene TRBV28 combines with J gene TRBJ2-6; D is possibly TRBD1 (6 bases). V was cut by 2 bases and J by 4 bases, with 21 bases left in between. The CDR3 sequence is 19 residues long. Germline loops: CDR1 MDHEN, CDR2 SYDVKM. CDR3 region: CASSLPGGAGAMGANVLTF. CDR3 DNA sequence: TGTGCCAGCAGTTTACCGGGCGGCGCAGGGGCGATGGGGGCCAACGTCCTGACTTTC.

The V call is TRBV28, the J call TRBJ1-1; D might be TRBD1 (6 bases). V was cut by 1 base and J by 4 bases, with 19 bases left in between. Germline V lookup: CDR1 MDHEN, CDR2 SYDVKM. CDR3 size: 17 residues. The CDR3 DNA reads TGTGCCAGCAGTTTATTCGGGCAGGGGAGGTCGGGCACTGAAGCTTTCTTT. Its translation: CASSLFGQGRSGTEAFF.

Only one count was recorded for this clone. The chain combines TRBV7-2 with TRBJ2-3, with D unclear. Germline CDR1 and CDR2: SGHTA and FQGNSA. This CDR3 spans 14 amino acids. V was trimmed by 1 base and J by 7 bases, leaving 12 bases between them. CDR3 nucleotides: TGTGCCAGCAGCTTAGACCCCGGGCTCCATACGCAGTATTTT. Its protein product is CASSLDPGLHTQYF.

The CDR3 coding sequence is TGTGCCAGCAGCTTAGTGACGGGTACGCAGTATTTT. It encodes CASSLVTGTQYF. The chain recombines TRBV11-2 with TRBJ2-3; no reliable D call. Germline CDR1 SGHAT, CDR2 FQNNGV. CDR3 length equals 12 residues. V lost 1 base, J lost 8 bases, and 7 bases lay in between. The whole variable domain, filled in from reference TRBV11-2 and TRBJ2-3, reads EAGVAQSPRYKIIEKRQSVAFWCNPISGHATLYWYQQILGQGPKLLIQFQNNGVVDDSQLPKDRFSAERLKGVDSTLKIQPAKLEDSAVYLCASSLVTGTQYFGPGTRLTVL.

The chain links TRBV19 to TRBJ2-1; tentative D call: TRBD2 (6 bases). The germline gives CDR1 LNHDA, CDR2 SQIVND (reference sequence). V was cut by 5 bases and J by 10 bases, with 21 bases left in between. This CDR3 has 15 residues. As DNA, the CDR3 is TGTGCCAGTAGTGCCGGCGGGGCTCGTCCAAGGGAGCAGTTCTTC. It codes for CASSAGGARPREQFF.

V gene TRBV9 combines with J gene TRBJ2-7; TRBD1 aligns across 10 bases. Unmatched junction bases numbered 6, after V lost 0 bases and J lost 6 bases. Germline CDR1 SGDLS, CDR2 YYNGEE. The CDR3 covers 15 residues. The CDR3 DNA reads TGTGCCAGCAGCGTAGGTGGGGGACAGGGGAGCGAGCAGTACTTC. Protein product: CASSVGGGQGSEQYF.

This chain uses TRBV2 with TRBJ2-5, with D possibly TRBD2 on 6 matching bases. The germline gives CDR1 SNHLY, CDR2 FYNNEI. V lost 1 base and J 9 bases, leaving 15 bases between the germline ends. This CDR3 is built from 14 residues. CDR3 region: CASSEGRASLAQYF. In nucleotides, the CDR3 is TGTGCCAGCAGTGAAGGGAGGGCTAGCTTGGCCCAGTACTTC.

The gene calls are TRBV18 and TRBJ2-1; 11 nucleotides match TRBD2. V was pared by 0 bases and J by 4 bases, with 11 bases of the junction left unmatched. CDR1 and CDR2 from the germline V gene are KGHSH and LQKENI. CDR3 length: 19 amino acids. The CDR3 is CASSPPRGSGRDQYNEQFF. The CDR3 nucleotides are TGTGCCAGCTCACCACCGAGGGGTAGCGGGAGGGACCAATACAATGAGCAGTTCTTC. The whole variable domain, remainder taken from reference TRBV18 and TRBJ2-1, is NAGVMQNPRHLVRRRGQEARLRCSPMKGHSHVYWYRQLPEEGLKFMVYLQKENIIDESGMPKERFSAEFPKEGPSILRIQQVVRGDSAAYFCASSPPRGSGRDQYNEQFFGPGTRLTVL.

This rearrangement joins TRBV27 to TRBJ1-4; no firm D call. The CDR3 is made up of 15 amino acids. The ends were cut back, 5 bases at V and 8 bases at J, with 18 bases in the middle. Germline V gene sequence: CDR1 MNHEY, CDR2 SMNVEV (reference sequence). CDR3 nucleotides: TGTGCCAGCAGTCAATTCGGGGAGCTTGCAGAAAAACTGTTTTTT. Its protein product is CASSQFGELAEKLFF. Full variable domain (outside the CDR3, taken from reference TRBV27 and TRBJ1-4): EAQVTQNPRYLITVTGKKLTVTCSQNMNHEYMSWYRQDPGLGLRQIYYSMNVEVTDKGDVPEGYKVSRKEKRNFPLILESPSPNQTSLYFCASSQFGELAEKLFFGSGTQLSVL.

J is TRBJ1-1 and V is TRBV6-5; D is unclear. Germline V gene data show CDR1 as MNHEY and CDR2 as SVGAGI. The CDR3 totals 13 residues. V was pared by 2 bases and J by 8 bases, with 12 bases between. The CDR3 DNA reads TGTGCCAGCAGTTACCCCCCCACCCGGGAAGCTTTCTTT. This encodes CASSYPPTREAFF.

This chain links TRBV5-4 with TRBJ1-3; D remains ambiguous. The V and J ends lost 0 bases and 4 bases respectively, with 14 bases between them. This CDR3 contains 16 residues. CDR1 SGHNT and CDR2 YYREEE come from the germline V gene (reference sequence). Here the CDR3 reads CASSLDVGRVGNTIYF. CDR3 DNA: TGTGCCAGCAGCTTGGATGTAGGGCGTGTGGGAAACACCATATATTTT.

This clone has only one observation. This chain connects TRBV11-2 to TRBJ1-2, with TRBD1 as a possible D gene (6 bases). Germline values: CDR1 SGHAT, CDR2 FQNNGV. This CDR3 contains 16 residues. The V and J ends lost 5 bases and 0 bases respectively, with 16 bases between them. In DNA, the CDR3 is TGTGCCAGCAGCACAGCTCCGGGACACGCTAACTATGGCTACACCTTC. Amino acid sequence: CASSTAPGHANYGYTF.

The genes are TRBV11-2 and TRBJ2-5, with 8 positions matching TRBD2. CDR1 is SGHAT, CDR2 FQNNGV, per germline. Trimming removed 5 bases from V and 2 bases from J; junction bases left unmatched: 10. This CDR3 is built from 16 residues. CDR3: CASSPGGATLQETQYF. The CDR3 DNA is TGTGCCAGCAGCCCGGGAGGGGCGACGTTACAAGAGACCCAGTACTTC.

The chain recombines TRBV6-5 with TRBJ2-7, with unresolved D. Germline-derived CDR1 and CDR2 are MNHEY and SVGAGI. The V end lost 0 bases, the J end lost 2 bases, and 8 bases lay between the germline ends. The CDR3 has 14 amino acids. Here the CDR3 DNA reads TGTGCCAGCAGTTACTCGAGGCAAGCCTACGAGCAGTACTTC. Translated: CASSYSRQAYEQYF.

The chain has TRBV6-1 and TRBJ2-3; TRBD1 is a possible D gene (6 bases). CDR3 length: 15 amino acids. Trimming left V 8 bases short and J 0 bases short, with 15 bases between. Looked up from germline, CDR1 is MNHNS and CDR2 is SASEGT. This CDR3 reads CASHPRQASTDTQYF. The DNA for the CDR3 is TGTGCCAGCCACCCACGACAGGCTAGCACAGATACGCAGTATTTT.

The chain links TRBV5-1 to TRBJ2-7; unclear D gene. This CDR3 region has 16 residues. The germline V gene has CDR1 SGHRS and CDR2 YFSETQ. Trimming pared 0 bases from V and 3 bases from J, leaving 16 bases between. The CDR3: CASSLESTDFNYEQYF. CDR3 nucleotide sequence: TGCGCCAGCAGCTTGGAATCGACGGATTTCAACTACGAGCAGTACTTC. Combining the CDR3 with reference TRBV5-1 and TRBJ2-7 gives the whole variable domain KAGVTQTPRYLIKTRGQQVTLSCSPISGHRSVSWYQQTPGQGLQFLFEYFSETQRNKGNFPGRFSGRQFSNSRSEMNVSTLELGDSALYLCASSLESTDFNYEQYFGPGTRLTVT.

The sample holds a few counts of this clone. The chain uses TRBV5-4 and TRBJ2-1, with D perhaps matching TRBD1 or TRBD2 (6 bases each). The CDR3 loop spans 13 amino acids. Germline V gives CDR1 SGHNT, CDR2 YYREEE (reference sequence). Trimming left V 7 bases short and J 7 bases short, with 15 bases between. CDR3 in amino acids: CASRGVGGNEQFF. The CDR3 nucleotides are TGTGCCAGCCGAGGGGTAGGGGGGAATGAGCAGTTCTTC.

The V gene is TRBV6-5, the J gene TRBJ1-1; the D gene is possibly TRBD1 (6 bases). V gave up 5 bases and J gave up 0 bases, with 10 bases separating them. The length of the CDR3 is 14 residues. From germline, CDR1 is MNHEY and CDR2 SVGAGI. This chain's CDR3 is CASSRGQLNTEAFF. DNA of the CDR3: TGTGCCAGCAGTCGCGGACAGTTGAACACTGAAGCTTTCTTT.

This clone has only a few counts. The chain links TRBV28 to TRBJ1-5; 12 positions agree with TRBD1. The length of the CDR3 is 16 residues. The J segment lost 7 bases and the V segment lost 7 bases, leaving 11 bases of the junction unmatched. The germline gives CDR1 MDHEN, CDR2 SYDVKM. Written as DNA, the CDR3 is TGTGCCAGCAACCCCCCGGGACAGGGGGCGAGACAGCCCCAGCATTTT. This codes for CASNPPGQGARQPQHF.

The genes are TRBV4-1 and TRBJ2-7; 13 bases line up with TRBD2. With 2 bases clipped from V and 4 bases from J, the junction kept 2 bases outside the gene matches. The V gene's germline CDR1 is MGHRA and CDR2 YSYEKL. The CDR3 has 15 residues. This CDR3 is CASSQPTSGRYEQYF. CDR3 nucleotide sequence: TGCGCCAGCAGCCAACCGACTAGCGGGAGGTACGAGCAGTACTTC.

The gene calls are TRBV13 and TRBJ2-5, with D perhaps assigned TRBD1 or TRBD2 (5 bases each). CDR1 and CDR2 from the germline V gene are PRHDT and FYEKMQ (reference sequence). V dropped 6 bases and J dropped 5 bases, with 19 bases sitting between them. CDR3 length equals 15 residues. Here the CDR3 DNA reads TGTGCCAGCAGTCGAAAGGGGTTTGACTACGAGACCCAGTACTTC. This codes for CASSRKGFDYETQYF.

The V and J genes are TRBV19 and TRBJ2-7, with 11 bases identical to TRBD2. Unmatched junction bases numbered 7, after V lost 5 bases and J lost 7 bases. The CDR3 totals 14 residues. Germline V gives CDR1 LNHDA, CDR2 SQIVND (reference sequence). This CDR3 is CASSLTSGISEQYF. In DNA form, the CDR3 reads TGTGCCAGTAGTCTGACTAGCGGGATAAGTGAGCAGTACTTC. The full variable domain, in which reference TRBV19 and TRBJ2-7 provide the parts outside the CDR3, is DGGITQSPKYLFRKEGQNVTLSCEQNLNHDAMYWYRQDPGQGLRLIYYSQIVNDFQKGDIAEGYSVSREKKESFPLTVTSAQKNPTAFYLCASSLTSGISEQYFGPGTRLTVT.

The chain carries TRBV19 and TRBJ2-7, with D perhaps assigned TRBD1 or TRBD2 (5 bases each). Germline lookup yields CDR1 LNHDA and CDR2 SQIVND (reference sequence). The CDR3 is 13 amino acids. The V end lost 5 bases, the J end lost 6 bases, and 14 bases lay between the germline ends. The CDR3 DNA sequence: TGTGCCAGTAGTGGGACCCCCTCTGGCGAGCAGTACTTC. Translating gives CASSGTPSGEQYF.

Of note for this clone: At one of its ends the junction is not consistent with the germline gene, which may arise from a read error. CDR3 region: CASSLAASGSFNEQFF. CDR3 DNA: TGTGCCAGCAGCCTAGCGGCTAGCGGGAGTTTCAATGAGCAGTTCTTC. The chain carries TRBV7-2 and TRBJ2-1; 10 nucleotides align to TRBD2. Germline CDR1 and CDR2: SGHTA and FQGNSA. The CDR3 sequence is 16 residues long.

The CDR3 DNA is TGTGCCAGCAGCGCGACAGGGTTTGGGCAGCCCCAGCATTTT. Amino acids: CASSATGFGQPQHF. V is TRBV7-8 and J is TRBJ1-5; 7 bases are shared with TRBD1. J lost 7 bases, V lost 5 bases, and 8 bases had no gene match. Germline V lookup: CDR1 SGHVS, CDR2 FQNEAQ. The CDR3 extends over 14 amino acids.

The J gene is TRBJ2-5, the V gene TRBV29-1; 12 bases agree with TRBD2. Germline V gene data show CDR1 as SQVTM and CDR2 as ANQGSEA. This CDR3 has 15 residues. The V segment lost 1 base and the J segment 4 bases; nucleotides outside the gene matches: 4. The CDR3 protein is CSVEVGLAGGETQYF. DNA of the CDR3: TGCAGCGTTGAAGTGGGACTAGCGGGTGGAGAGACCCAGTACTTC.

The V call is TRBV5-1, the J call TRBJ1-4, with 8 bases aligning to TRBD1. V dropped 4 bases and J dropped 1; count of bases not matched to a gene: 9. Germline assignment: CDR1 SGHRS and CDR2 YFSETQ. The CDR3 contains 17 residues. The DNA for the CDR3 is TGCGCCAGCAGCACCGGACAGGGAAGAGGAACTAATGAAAAACTGTTTTTT. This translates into CASSTGQGRGTNEKLFF. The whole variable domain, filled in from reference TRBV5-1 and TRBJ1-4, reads KAGVTQTPRYLIKTRGQQVTLSCSPISGHRSVSWYQQTPGQGLQFLFEYFSETQRNKGNFPGRFSGRQFSNSRSEMNVSTLELGDSALYLCASSTGQGRGTNEKLFFGSGTQLSVL.

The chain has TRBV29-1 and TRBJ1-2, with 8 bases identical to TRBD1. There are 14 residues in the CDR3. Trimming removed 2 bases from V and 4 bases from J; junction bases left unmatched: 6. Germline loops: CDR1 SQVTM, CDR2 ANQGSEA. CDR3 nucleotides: TGCAGCGTTGAACTAGCAGGGGGCGCCTATGGCTACACCTTC. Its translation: CSVELAGGAYGYTF.